This T cell receptor beta chain was found in a study of blood T cell repertoires in COVID-19. Overall study: The United States, Italy and Spain provided the acute and convalescent COVID-19 samples. PBMCs, B-cell-depleted T cells, or T cells were the source of the cDNA or gDNA that made up the material.

This clone has a single count. Original analysis: Amplification of reference gene primers provided the estimated nucleated cell counts. Using immunoSEQ multiplex PCR, the repertoire was profiled, and TCRdb retains in-frame clones only, with some absent. V and J calls and clone size follow that table, whereas D and trimming were derived from the DNA. The data show 120,000 or so clones, about 77% seen once. This TCR derives from a human donor in a cohort sampled during active COVID-19. Sample: peripheral blood.

In DNA form, the CDR3 reads TGTGCCTGGAATGCCGGGAACACAGATACGCAGTATTTT. Translated: CAWNAGNTDTQYF. The chain has TRBV30 and TRBJ2-3; TRBD2 might be the D (5 bases). Germline CDR1 GTSNPN, CDR2 SVGIG (reference sequence). V lost 4 bases, J lost 2 bases, and 10 bases lay in between. The CDR3 sequence is 13 residues long.